The source of this T cell receptor (beta chain) is a study of response to subunit inactivated influenza vaccine. On this clonotype itself: No antigen is known for it. Compared with germline, one end of the junction differs, possibly owing to a read error.

General observations from the study: A suggestion made by the authors is that each seasonal influenza vaccination recruits few new T cells.

TCRdb analysed the RT-PCR reads with MiXCR anew, one entry per CDR3 protein. This sample has around 300,000 distinct CDR3 sequences, with approximately 20% found just once. The CDR3 totals 11 residues. Per germline, CDR1 DFQATT and CDR2 SNEGSKA (reference sequence). The TCR comes from a man aged 45 to 70 who received an inactivated influenza vaccine. The chain uses TRBV20-1 and TRBJ1-1; 8 bases are shared with TRBD1. Sequenced material: PBMCs from blood, taken 21 months after vaccination. The CDR3 spells CGSGQGTEAFF. In DNA form, the CDR3 reads TGTGGTTCAGGACAGGGCACTGAAGCTTTCTTT.